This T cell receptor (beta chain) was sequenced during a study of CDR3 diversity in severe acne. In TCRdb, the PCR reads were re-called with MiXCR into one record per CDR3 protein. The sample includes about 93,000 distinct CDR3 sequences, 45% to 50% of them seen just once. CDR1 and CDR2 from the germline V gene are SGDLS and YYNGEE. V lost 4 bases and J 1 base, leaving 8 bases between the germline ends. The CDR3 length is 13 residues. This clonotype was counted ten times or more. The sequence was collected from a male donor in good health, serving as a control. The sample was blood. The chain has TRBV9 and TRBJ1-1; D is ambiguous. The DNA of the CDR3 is TGTGCCAGCAGCACCCACCAGAACACTGAAGCTTTCTTT. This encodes CASSTHQNTEAFF.